The T cell receptor (beta chain) under discussion was sequenced for a study of CXCR3-negative and CXCR3-positive naive CD8 T cells (dated by TCRdb to between 2019 and 2020). Regarding the complete study: Some 150 million TRB reads were obtained in total, roughly 1.5 +/- 0.3 million reads per library. Diversity and physicochemical repertoire analyses were performed on around 10 donors pooled from two independent experiments. The TRBV-TRBJ cluster analysis covered naive subsets from about 5 donors and memory cells from 3 donors.

TCRdb lists the instrument as NextSeq 550. The Human TCR Profiling Kit (MiLaboratory) was used to make UMI-labeled 5' RACE TRB cDNA libraries. The full amount of extracted RNA was used for cDNA synthesis, and the full amount of resulting cDNA was used for PCR amplification. Libraries were prepared in parallel using an identical number of PCR cycles. As for the original processing: With a requirement of at least two reads per UMI, MIGEC and MiXCR extracted about 50,000 +/- 10,000 unique UMI-labeled TRB cDNA molecules per library. Each library averaged around 42,000 +/- 9,900 functional in-frame TRB CDR3 nucleotide clonotypes without stop codons. Diversity metrics, including normalized Shannon-Wiener and Chao1, were computed in VDJtools after downsampling to 5000 UMI-labeled TRB molecules per sample. VDJtools computed clonotype-size-weighted physicochemical properties of the central five CDR3 residues: interaction energy, strength, volume and Kidera factor 4. TCRdb reprocessed the reads; each CDR3 protein sequence makes one entry, and DNA is unavailable. Clone size and V and J calls follow TCRdb, not the original study. This specimen's table enumerates nearly 90,000 distinct CDR3 sequences. The ten largest clones take up under 0.95% of the sample.

Comments on this clonotype: The clone's antigen remains unknown.

General study outcomes and caveats: Because surface CD5, which is linked to self-reactivity in mice, was comparable between the naive subsets, TCR interaction strength was also inferred from the physicochemical properties of TRB CDR3s. CXCR3 expression partially decreased after cryopreservation, so most assays used freshly isolated PBMCs. Comparably high repertoire diversity was found in both naive subsets, whereas much lower repertoire diversity was found in memory CD8+ T cells. TRB CDR3s from CXCR3-positive naive cells showed higher hydrophobicity (lower Kidera factor 4), lower energy, and higher strength and volume indices than CXCR3-negative naive cells. Similar TRBV-TRBJ usage was shown by naive CXCR3-negative and CXCR3-positive cells from the same donor, whereas distinct patterns were shown by memory cells.

For each CD8+ T cell subset, flow sorting was done in triplicate, and roughly 320,000 cells per subset went directly into RLT lysis buffer. Naive CD8+ T cells were defined stringently as CD45RO-CCR7+CD27+CD95- to exclude memory contaminants. Using standard density gradient centrifugation, peripheral blood mononuclear cells were isolated from buffy coats. Naive CXCR3-negative and CXCR3-positive CD8+ T cells were flow-sorted using a FACSAria III. Total RNA was extracted from sorted cells using an RNeasy Mini Kit. The specimen was naive CXCR3+ CD8+ T cells from blood. In the paper's terms, the cell subset or site label means: CD45RO-CCR7+CD27+CD95- naive CD8+ T cells expressing CXCR3 (TNR3+). The receptor comes from a human donor in good health. Some clones in this sample may be carry-over from other donors' samples.

Here the CDR3 is given as CASSKGGGLADHYEQYF. The chain is encoded by TRBV21-1 joined to TRBJ2-7; without DNA, the TCRdb call of TRBD2 cannot be checked. TRBV21-1 is labeled a pseudogene. The CDR3 holds 17 amino acids from the cysteine to the phenylalanine. No coding sequence is recorded.